The 9 T cell receptor beta chains below all came from one sample that was sequenced in a study of memory CD4+ T cells and cytomegalovirus serostatus. The sort gate was single viable CD3+CD4+CD8-CD45RO+ cells for memory CD4+ T cells. TCRdb's table, derived via immunoSEQ multiplex PCR, lists solely in-frame clones and lacks some. The profile covers around 40,000 clones, with roughly 77% appearing a single time and approximately 0.81% taken by the ten largest. The source material was memory CD4+ T cells from blood. The receptor source for this set is an adult in good health and CMV-seronegative.

The V and J genes are TRBV30 and TRBJ1-5; no clear D gene. With 0 bases removed from V and 2 bases from J, the gap between germline ends came to 5 bases. The CDR3 extends over 13 amino acids. CDR1 and CDR2 (germline): GTSNPN, SVGIG (reference sequence). The chain's CDR3 is CAWSVQGNQPQHF. CDR3 DNA: TGTGCCTGGAGTGTACAAGGCAATCAGCCCCAGCATTTT. The full variable domain, its missing parts supplied by reference TRBV30 and TRBJ1-5, is SQTIHQWPATLVQPVGSPLSLECTVEGTSNPNLYWYRQAAGRGLQLLFYSVGIGQISSEVPQNLSASRPQDRQFILSSKKLLLSDSGFYLCAWSVQGNQPQHFGDGTRLSIL.

This chain links TRBV6-1 with TRBJ2-3, with D possibly TRBD2 on 6 matching bases. The CDR3 runs to 13 residues. Germline-derived CDR1 and CDR2 are MNHNS and SASEGT. V was clipped by 6 bases and J by 5 bases, with 12 bases between them. DNA of the CDR3: TGTGCCAGCAGCCGGCGGGACGAAGATACGCAGTATTTT. Protein product: CASSRRDEDTQYF.

This clone was detected only a few times. The chain couples TRBV14 to TRBJ2-1; D unresolved. Trimming cost V 3 bases and J 3 bases, with 3 bases left between them. Germline lookup yields CDR1 SGHDN and CDR2 FVKESK. This CDR3 has 12 amino acids. The CDR3 protein is CASSQVYNEQFF. The CDR3 region has the DNA TGTGCCAGCAGCCAGGTCTACAATGAGCAGTTCTTC.

The chain carries TRBV6-5 and TRBJ1-6; D gene uncertain. Germline V gene data show CDR1 as MNHEY and CDR2 as SVGAGI. Trimming removed 5 bases at V and 8 bases at J, with 10 bases between. CDR3 length equals 13 residues. CDR3 nucleotide sequence: TGTGCCAGCAGTACAAACAGCTATTCACCCCTCCACTTT. Amino acids: CASSTNSYSPLHF.

V usage is TRBV5-6 and J usage is TRBJ2-3; D is uncertain. Germline V gene data show CDR1 as SGHDT and CDR2 as YYEEEE. CDR3 length: 16 amino acids. Trimming removed 1 base at V and 5 bases at J, with 17 bases between. The DNA of the CDR3 is TGTGCCAGCAGCTTGTCCGCTGCCATTCCCAAAGATACGCAGTATTTT. It yields the protein CASSLSAAIPKDTQYF.

This chain connects TRBV4-3 to TRBJ1-4; no reliable D call. Germline V gives CDR1 LGHNA, CDR2 YSLEER. Trimming removed 2 bases from V and 7 bases from J, with 14 bases in between. There are 15 residues in the CDR3. CDR3 in amino acids: CASSQFLGRIEKLFF. CDR3 nucleotides: TGCGCCAGCAGCCAATTCCTCGGACGAATTGAAAAACTGTTTTTT.

The DNA for the CDR3 is TGTGCTAGTGGTTTGGCGAGGGGCGGGACAGTATCTCAGCCCCAGCATTTT. This gives the protein CASGLARGGTVSQPQHF. This chain uses TRBV12-5 with TRBJ1-5; TRBD1 matches 7 bases. CDR1 and CDR2 from the germline V gene are LGHNT and FRNRAP. This CDR3 has 17 residues. V gave up 1 base and J gave up 6 bases; unmatched junction bases: 12.

This clone has only one observation. The chain combines TRBV9 with TRBJ2-5, with D possibly being TRBD1 or TRBD2 (6 bases each). From germline, CDR1 is SGDLS and CDR2 YYNGEE. Trimming removed 0 bases at V and 1 base at J, with 10 bases between. The CDR3 is 15 residues long. The CDR3 reads CASSVGRDIQETQYF. CDR3 nucleotide sequence: TGTGCCAGCAGCGTAGGGAGGGACATCCAAGAGACCCAGTACTTC.

This chain links TRBV7-9 with TRBJ2-1; D remains unclear. Germline assignment: CDR1 SEHNR and CDR2 FQNEAQ (reference sequence). Between the trimmed V and J ends, which lost 1 base and 7 bases, there was a span of 14 bases. The CDR3 loop spans 15 amino acids. The CDR3, as DNA: TGTGCCAGCAGCTTAGGGCAGGCTATACAGAATGAGCAGTTCTTC. Protein sequence: CASSLGQAIQNEQFF. The entire variable domain, with the rest obtained from reference TRBV7-9 and TRBJ2-1, is as follows: DTGVSQNPRHKITKRGQNVTFRCDPISEHNRLYWYRQTLGQGPEFLTYFQNEAQLEKSRLLSDRFSAERPKGSFSTLEIQRTEQGDSAMYLCASSLGQAIQNEQFFGPGTRLTVL.